What follows describes a single T cell receptor (beta chain). Its specificity is not known. Together with a sample-barcoded 5' primer, a J-beta primer mix was included in a second PCR lasting about 6 to 12 cycles. Tagging of each cDNA molecule was performed by a template-switch adaptor with 12 random nucleotides. TCRdb analysed the 5' RACE reads with MiXCR anew, one entry per CDR3 protein. The sample has about 730,000 distinct CDR3 sequences, 43% seen once. Donor samples were obtained from healthy Caucasian individuals from Russia, aged 6 to 90. Each donor gave roughly 10 milliliters of peripheral blood. The sample originates from a study of blood T cells in healthy people across ages. Study-wide points: As age increased, TCR beta diversity per million T cells fell in a roughly linear fashion.

The specimen was blood. This receptor was taken from a woman aged 55-75 years in good health.

The CDR3 region has the DNA TGTGCCAGCAGTACCCATGACAGGGCGGCCACAGATACGCAGTATTTT. This translates into CASSTHDRAATDTQYF. V gene TRBV6-1 combines with J gene TRBJ2-3, with 7 bases matching TRBD1. The germline V gene encodes CDR1 MNHNS and CDR2 SASEGT. The CDR3 is made up of 16 amino acids. Trimming at V came to 5 bases and at J to 2 bases, leaving 10 bases not matched to a gene.